Following are 13 T cell receptor beta chains from one sample sequenced in a study of human T cells and chemical hapten exposure. TCRdb used MiXCR to reprocess the RACE reads, holding one entry per CDR3 protein. The sample records roughly 100,000 distinct CDR3 sequences, 11% being singletons. Time point denoted: patch test 1, 2 weeks after DPC sensitization. Stated treatment: therapeutic diphenylcyclopropenone sensitization with weekly scalp DPC. This specimen was whole blood, taken in connection with sensitization to the hapten diphenylcyclopropenone (DPC). These receptors originate from a middle-aged woman with alopecia areata. Some clones in this sample may be carry-over from other donors' samples.

This clonotype was seen a handful of times. The chain combines TRBV7-2 with TRBJ2-3; D gene ambiguous. The CDR3 is made up of 16 amino acids. CDR1 is SGHTA, CDR2 FQGNSA, per germline. V was trimmed by 0 bases and J by 0 bases, leaving 10 bases between them. In DNA form, the CDR3 reads TGTGCCAGCAGCTTAGCGTCTCCCCTAAGCACAGATACGCAGTATTTT. Translation: CASSLASPLSTDTQYF.

At least ten counts were recorded for this clonotype. CDR3 nucleotide sequence: TGTGCCAGCAGCGGAGGGGGACGAAGGGTTAATGAGCAGTTCTTC. The encoded protein is CASSGGGRRVNEQFF. The rearrangement links TRBV7-2 to TRBJ2-1; D is perhaps TRBD1 or TRBD2 (6 bases each). V gave up 5 bases and J gave up 7 bases, with 18 bases separating them. This CDR3 has 15 residues. The V gene's germline CDR1 is SGHTA and CDR2 FQGNSA.

This clonotype has ten or more counts. The chain employs TRBV5-6 and TRBJ2-7; D may match TRBD1 or TRBD2 (5 bases each). The V and J ends lost 4 bases and 0 bases respectively, with 14 bases between them. CDR3 size: 15 residues. The germline gives CDR1 SGHDT, CDR2 YYEEEE. Written as DNA, the CDR3 is TGTGCCAGCAGCCCTTGGGGGACCTACTCCTACGAGCAGTACTTC. Its translation is CASSPWGTYSYEQYF.

DNA of the CDR3: TGCAGTGCTCGCGAGAGGACAGGGCCATCCGAGCAGTACTTC. Protein: CSARERTGPSEQYF. The chain has TRBV20-1 and TRBJ2-7; 8 nucleotides match TRBD1. Germline V CDR1 and CDR2: DFQATT, SNEGSKA (reference sequence). Trimming removed 5 bases from V and 6 bases from J; junction bases left unmatched: 12. The CDR3 runs 14 residues.

The gene calls are TRBV6-2 or TRBV6-3 and TRBJ1-4; no reliable D call. The V end lost 6 bases, the J end lost 4 bases, and 18 bases lay between the germline ends. Per the germline V gene, CDR1 is MNHEY and CDR2 is SVGEGT. This CDR3 contains 16 residues. CDR3 sequence reads: CASRRERRTLNEKLFF. In DNA form, the CDR3 reads TGTGCCAGCAGGCGGGAACGGCGGACGCTTAATGAAAAACTGTTTTTT.

This clonotype was picked up a small number of times. This chain uses TRBV2 with TRBJ1-1; 7 nucleotides line up with TRBD1. Germline loops: CDR1 SNHLY, CDR2 FYNNEI. The CDR3 sequence is 14 residues long. V lost 6 bases, J lost 4 bases, and 8 bases stayed unmatched. The CDR3 DNA sequence: TGTGCCAGCAGAGGAGCCACAGGGGCCACTGAAGCTTTCTTT. Its translation is CASRGATGATEAFF.

V usage is TRBV30 and J usage is TRBJ1-2, with 7 bases lining up with TRBD1. The germline CDR1 and CDR2 sequences are GTSNPN and SVGIG (reference sequence). V gave up 5 bases and J gave up 4 bases; unmatched junction bases: 1. The CDR3 is made up of 11 amino acids. The chain's CDR3 is CAWRTGYGYTF. CDR3 nucleotides: TGTGCCTGGCGGACAGGCTATGGCTACACCTTC.

In its sample, this clonotype was seen many times. This chain uses TRBV6-1 with TRBJ1-2; D remains unclear. The CDR3 is 15 residues long. Germline V CDR1 and CDR2: MNHNS, SASEGT. With 2 bases removed from V and 3 bases from J, the gap between germline ends came to 13 bases. The CDR3 nucleotides read TGTGCCAGCAGTGAATGGCCAGGAGAATACTATGGCTACACCTTC. It yields the protein CASSEWPGEYYGYTF.

This clonotype was detected many times. This sequence joins TRBV4-3 and TRBJ1-3, with a possible D match to TRBD1 (6 bases). With 0 bases removed from V and 6 bases from J, the gap between germline ends came to 12 bases. The germline V gene encodes CDR1 LGHNA and CDR2 YSLEER. The CDR3 length is 15 residues. The CDR3 region has the DNA TGCGCCAGCAGCCAAGATCGGGGGGCCTTAAACACCATATATTTT. Translating it yields CASSQDRGALNTIYF.

The sample holds a few counts of this clonotype. The chain combines TRBV9 with TRBJ2-2; D is unclear. Trimming cost V 0 bases and J 1 base, with 7 bases left between them. The CDR3 has 15 amino acids. CDR1 is SGDLS and CDR2 is YYNGEE in the germline V gene. DNA for the CDR3: TGTGCCAGCAGCGTAGATGGTAGGAACACCGGGGAGCTGTTTTTT. This gives the protein CASSVDGRNTGELFF.

This clonotype came up many times. The rearrangement uses TRBV29-1 and TRBJ1-2, with D uncertain. There are 12 residues in the CDR3. The germline gives CDR1 SQVTM, CDR2 ANQGSEA. Trimming removed 0 bases at V and 4 bases at J, with 6 bases between. The CDR3, as DNA: TGCAGCGTTGAAGAGGCCAGCTATGGCTACACCTTC. Encoded protein: CSVEEASYGYTF.

This sequence joins TRBV6-6 and TRBJ2-7, with 8 bases matching TRBD1. The junction had 5 bases not matched to a gene; V was cut back by 5 bases and J by 2 bases. The CDR3 contains 14 residues. Germline assignment: CDR1 MNHNY and CDR2 SVGAGI (reference sequence). The CDR3 protein is CASSDRGQAYEQYF. CDR3 DNA sequence: TGTGCCAGCAGTGACAGGGGACAGGCCTACGAGCAGTACTTC.

The V call is TRBV6-5, the J call TRBJ2-1; no reliable D call. Trimming took 2 bases from V and 4 from J, leaving 9 bases between them. The CDR3 length is 14 residues. CDR1 is MNHEY, CDR2 SVGAGI, per germline. CDR3 residues: CASSYRAGYNEQFF. The CDR3 DNA is TGTGCCAGCAGTTACCGGGCCGGTTACAATGAGCAGTTCTTC.